These T cell receptor beta chains were read from a single sample in a study of tumor-infiltrating lymphocytes in primary liver carcinoma. TCRdb used MiXCR to reprocess the multiplex PCR reads, holding one entry per CDR3 protein. The data hold about 120,000 distinct CDR3 sequences, with about two thirds observed a single time. The sample comprised tumor-adjacent normal liver tissue. These receptors all come from a woman in her sixties or seventies with primary liver carcinoma and hepatitis B virus infection. The CDR3 runs from the conserved cysteine through the conserved F or W. Each record gives: clone size, J gene, V gene, D gene, CDR3 protein, CDR3 DNA. The D gene is left open where the match is weak. Size is omitted from some rows. Given values are once, few, many or a class for expanded clones.

clone_size: -; j_call: TRBJ2-7; v_call: TRBV28; d_call: TRBD2; cdr3_aa: CASLGPAGGEQYF; cdr3_nt: TGTGCCAGCCTAGGACCAGCGGGAGGCGAGCAATACTTC
clone_size: -; j_call: TRBJ1-6; v_call: TRBV12-3/TRBV12-4; d_call: -; cdr3_aa: CASSFMGGSHLHF; cdr3_nt: TGTGCCAGCAGTTTTATGGGGGGCTCACACCTTCACTTT
clone_size: many; j_call: TRBJ1-3; v_call: TRBV30; d_call: -; cdr3_aa: CAWTRNSGNTIYF; cdr3_nt: TGTGCCTGGACACGGAACTCTGGAAACACCATATATTTT
clone_size: -; j_call: TRBJ2-3; v_call: TRBV29-1; d_call: -; cdr3_aa: CSIVRGVGGPDTQFF; cdr3_nt: TGCAGCATTGTCAGAGGTGTTGGGGGCCCAGATACGCAGTTTTTT
clone_size: -; j_call: TRBJ2-2; v_call: TRBV6-5; d_call: TRBD2; cdr3_aa: CAGNYSGASGTANTGELSF; cdr3_nt: TGTGCCGGCAATTACTCCGGGGCTAGCGGGACCGCGAACACCGGGGAGCTGTCTTTT
clone_size: -; j_call: TRBJ2-1; v_call: TRBV12-3/TRBV12-4; d_call: TRBD2; cdr3_aa: CASNPLAGGPRYEQFF; cdr3_nt: TGTGCCAGCAATCCACTAGCGGGAGGGCCCAGGTATGAGCAGTTCTTT
clone_size: -; j_call: TRBJ2-3; v_call: TRBV11-2; d_call: TRBD2; cdr3_aa: CASSSLGTSGSTDTQYF; cdr3_nt: TGTGCCAGCAGCTCCCTGGGGACTAGCGGGAGCACAGATACGCAGTATTTT
clone_size: -; j_call: TRBJ1-2; v_call: TRBV6-1; d_call: -; cdr3_aa: CASSEANSGSYDYTF; cdr3_nt: TGTGCCAGCAGTGAAGCGAACTCAGGGTCCTATGACTACACCTTC
clone_size: -; j_call: TRBJ2-5; v_call: TRBV9; d_call: TRBD1; cdr3_aa: CASSGTGGRETQYF; cdr3_nt: TGTGCCAGCAGCGGGACAGGGGGTCGAGAGACCCAGTACTTC
clone_size: many; j_call: TRBJ2-3; v_call: TRBV12-3/TRBV12-4; d_call: TRBD2; cdr3_aa: CASSSRTSRGTQYF; cdr3_nt: TGTGCCAGCAGTTCGCGGACTAGTCGGGGTACGCAGTATTTT
clone_size: many; j_call: TRBJ2-3; v_call: TRBV7-9; d_call: TRBD2; cdr3_aa: CASSPTSGTTDTQYF; cdr3_nt: TGTGCCAGCAGCCCGACTAGCGGTACCACAGATACGCAGTATTTT
clone_size: many; j_call: TRBJ2-2; v_call: TRBV29-1; d_call: TRBD1; cdr3_aa: CSVGTGRATGELFF; cdr3_nt: TGCAGCGTCGGGACAGGGCGCGCCACCGGGGAGCTGTTTTTT
clone_size: few; j_call: TRBJ2-1; v_call: TRBV7-3; d_call: -; cdr3_aa: CASTDGQIGYNEQFF; cdr3_nt: TGTGCCAGCACCGACGGACAGATCGGCTACAATGAGCAGTTCTTC
clone_size: few; j_call: TRBJ2-1; v_call: TRBV7-3; d_call: TRBD2; cdr3_aa: CASSRRTSGRVDEQFF; cdr3_nt: TGTGCCAGCAGCCGAAGGACTAGCGGGAGAGTCGATGAGCAGTTCTTC
clone_size: -; j_call: TRBJ2-1; v_call: TRBV5-1; d_call: TRBD2; cdr3_aa: CAISPAGSYNEQFF; cdr3_nt: TGCGCCATCAGCCCAGCGGGATCCTACAATGAGCAGTTCTTC
clone_size: once; j_call: TRBJ2-3; v_call: TRBV5-5; d_call: TRBD1; cdr3_aa: CASSHTGGAGQPQYF; cdr3_nt: TGTGCCAGCAGCCACACAGGGGGCGCGGGTCAGCCCCAGTATTTT
clone_size: once; j_call: TRBJ2-2; v_call: TRBV11-3; d_call: TRBD2; cdr3_aa: CATSAGDAGELFF; cdr3_nt: TGTGCCACCTCAGCGGGAGACGCCGGGGAACTGTTTTTT
clone_size: -; j_call: TRBJ2-2; v_call: TRBV11-3; d_call: TRBD2; cdr3_aa: CVSSPGTNGTGGLFF; cdr3_nt: TGTGTCAGCAGCCCCGGGACTAACGGGACCGGGGGGCTGTTTTTT